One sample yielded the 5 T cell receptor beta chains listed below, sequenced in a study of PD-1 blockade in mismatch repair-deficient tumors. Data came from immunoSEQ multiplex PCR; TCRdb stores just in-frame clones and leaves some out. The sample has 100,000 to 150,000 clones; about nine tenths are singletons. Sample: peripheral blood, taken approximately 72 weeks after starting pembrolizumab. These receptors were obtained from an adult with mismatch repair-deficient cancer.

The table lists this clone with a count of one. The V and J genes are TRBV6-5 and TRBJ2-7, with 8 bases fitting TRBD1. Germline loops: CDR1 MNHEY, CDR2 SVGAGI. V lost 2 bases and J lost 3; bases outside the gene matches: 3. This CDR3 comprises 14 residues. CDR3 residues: CASSYRTGSYEQYF. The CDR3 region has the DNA TGTGCCAGCAGTTACCGGACAGGGAGCTACGAGCAGTACTTC.

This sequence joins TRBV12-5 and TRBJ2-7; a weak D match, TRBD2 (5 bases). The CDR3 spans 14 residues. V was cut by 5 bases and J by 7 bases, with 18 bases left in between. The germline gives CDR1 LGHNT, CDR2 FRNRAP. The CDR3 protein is CASGPPELPGEQYF. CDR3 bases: TGTGCTAGTGGTCCCCCGGAACTCCCGGGGGAGCAGTACTTC.

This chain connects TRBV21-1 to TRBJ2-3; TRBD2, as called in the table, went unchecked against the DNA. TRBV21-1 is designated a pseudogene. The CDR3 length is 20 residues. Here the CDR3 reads CASSISGTPTPRTSTDTQYF. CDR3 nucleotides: TGTGCCAGCAGCATTTCCGGGACTCCCACGCCCCGCACAAGCACAGATACGCAGTATTTT.

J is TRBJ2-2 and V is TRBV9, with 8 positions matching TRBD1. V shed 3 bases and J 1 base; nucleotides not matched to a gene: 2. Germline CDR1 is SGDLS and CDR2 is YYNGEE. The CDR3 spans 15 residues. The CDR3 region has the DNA TGTGCCAGCAGCGCCGGGACAGGGAACACCGGGGAGCTGTTTTTT. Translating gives CASSAGTGNTGELFF.

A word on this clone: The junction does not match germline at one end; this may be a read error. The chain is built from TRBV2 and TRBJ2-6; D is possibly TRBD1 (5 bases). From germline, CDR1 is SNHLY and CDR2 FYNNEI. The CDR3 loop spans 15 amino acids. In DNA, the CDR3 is TGTGCCAGCAGCGAAGGACAATCTGGGGCCAACGTCCTGACTTTC. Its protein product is CASSEGQSGANVLTF. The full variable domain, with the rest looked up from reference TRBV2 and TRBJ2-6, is EPEVTQTPSHQVTQMGQEVILRCVPISNHLYFYWYRQILGQKVEFLVSFYNNEISEKSEIFDDQFSVERPDGSNFTLKIRSTKLEDSAMYFCASSEGQSGANVLTFGAGSRLTVL.